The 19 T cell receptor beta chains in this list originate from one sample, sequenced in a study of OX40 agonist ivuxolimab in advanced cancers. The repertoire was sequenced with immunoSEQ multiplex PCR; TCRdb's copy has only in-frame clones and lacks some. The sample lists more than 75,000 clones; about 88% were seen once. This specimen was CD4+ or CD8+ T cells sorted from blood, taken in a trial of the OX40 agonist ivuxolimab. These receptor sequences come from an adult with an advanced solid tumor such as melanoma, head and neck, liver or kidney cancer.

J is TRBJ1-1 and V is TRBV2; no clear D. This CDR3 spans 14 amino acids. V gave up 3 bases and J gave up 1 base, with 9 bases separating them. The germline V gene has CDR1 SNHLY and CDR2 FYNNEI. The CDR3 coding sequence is TGTGCCAGCAGTGAGGGGTGGGGGAACACTGAAGCTTTCTTT. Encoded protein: CASSEGWGNTEAFF.

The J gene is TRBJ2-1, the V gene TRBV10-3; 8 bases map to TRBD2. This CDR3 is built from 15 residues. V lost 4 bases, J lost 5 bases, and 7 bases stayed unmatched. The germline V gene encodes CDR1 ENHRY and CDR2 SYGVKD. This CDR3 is CAISGQRGNDNEQFF. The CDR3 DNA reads TGTGCCATCAGTGGGCAGCGGGGGAACGACAATGAGCAGTTCTTC.

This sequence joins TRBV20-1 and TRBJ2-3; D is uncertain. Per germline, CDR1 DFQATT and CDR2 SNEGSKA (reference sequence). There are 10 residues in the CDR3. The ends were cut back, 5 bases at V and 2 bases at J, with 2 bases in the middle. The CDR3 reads CSAHTDTQYF. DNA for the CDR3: TGCAGTGCTCACACAGATACGCAGTATTTT.

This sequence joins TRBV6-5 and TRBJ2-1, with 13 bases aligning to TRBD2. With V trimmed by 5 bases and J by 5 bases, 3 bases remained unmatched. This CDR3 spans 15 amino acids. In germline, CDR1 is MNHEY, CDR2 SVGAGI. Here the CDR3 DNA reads TGTGCCAGCAGTCGGACTAGCGGGGGAAACAATGAGCAGTTCTTC. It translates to CASSRTSGGNNEQFF.

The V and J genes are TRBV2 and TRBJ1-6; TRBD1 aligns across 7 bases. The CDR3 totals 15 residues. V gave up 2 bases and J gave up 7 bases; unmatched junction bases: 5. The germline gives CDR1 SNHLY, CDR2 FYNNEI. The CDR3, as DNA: TGTGCCAGCAGTGAACAGGGGACAGAGAATTCACCCCTCCACTTT. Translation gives CASSEQGTENSPLHF.

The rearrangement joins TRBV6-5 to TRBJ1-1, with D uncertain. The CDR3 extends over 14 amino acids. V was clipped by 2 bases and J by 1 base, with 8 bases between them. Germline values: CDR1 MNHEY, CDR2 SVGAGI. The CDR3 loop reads CASSYHTANTEAFF. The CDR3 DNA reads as TGTGCCAGCAGTTACCATACTGCGAACACTGAAGCTTTCTTT.

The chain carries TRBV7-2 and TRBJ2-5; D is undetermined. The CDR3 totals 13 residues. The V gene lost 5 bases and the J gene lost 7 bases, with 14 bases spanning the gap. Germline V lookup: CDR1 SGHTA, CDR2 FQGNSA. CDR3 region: CASSPISLPTQYF. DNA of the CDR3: TGTGCCAGCAGCCCCATCTCGCTGCCGACCCAGTACTTC.

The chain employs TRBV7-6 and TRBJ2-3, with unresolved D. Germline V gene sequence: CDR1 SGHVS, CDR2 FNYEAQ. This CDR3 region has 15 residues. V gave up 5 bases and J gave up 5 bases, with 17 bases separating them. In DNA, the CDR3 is TGTGCCAGCAGCCCCGCATCTCCGCTAGTAGATACGCAGTATTTT. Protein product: CASSPASPLVDTQYF.

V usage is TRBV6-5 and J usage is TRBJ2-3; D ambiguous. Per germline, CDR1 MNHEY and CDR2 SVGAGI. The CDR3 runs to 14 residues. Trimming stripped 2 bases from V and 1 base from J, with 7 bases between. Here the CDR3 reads CASSYRRGTDTQYF. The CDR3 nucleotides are TGTGCCAGCAGTTACCGTAGGGGCACAGATACGCAGTATTTT.

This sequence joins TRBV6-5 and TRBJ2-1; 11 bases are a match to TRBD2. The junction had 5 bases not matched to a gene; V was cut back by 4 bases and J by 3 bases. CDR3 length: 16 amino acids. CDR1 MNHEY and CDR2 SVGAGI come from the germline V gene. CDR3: CASSWGGTSGYNEQFF. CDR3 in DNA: TGTGCCAGCAGTTGGGGCGGGACTAGCGGCTACAATGAGCAGTTCTTC.

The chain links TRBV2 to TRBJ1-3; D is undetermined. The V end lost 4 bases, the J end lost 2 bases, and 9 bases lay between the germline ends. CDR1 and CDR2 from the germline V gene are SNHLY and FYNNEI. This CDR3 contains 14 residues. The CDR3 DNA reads TGTGCCAGCAGTGGGGGTTTGCCTGGAAACACCATATATTTT. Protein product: CASSGGLPGNTIYF. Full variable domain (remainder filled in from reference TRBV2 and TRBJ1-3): EPEVTQTPSHQVTQMGQEVILRCVPISNHLYFYWYRQILGQKVEFLVSFYNNEISEKSEIFDDQFSVERPDGSNFTLKIRSTKLEDSAMYFCASSGGLPGNTIYFGEGSWLTVV.

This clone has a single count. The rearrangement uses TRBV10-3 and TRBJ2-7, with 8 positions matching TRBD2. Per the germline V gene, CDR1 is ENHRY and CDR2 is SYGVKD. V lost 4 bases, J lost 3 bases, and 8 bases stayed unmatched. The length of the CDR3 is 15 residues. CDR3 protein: CAISASTGTSYEQYF. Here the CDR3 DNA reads TGTGCCATCAGTGCTTCAACCGGGACTAGCTACGAGCAGTACTTC.

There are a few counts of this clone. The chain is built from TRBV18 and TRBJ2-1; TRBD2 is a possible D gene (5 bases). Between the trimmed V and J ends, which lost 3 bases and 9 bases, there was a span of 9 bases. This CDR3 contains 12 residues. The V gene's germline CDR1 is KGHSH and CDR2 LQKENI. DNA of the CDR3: TGTGCCAGCTCACCCGGACTCCCTGAGCAGTTCTTC. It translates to CASSPGLPEQFF.

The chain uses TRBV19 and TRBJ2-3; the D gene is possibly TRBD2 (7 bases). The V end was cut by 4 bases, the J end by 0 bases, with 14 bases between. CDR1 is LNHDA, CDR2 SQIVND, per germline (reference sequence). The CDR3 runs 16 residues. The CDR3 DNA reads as TGTGCCAGTAGTAGGTGGGGGGGCCCGAGCACAGATACGCAGTATTTT. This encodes CASSRWGGPSTDTQYF.

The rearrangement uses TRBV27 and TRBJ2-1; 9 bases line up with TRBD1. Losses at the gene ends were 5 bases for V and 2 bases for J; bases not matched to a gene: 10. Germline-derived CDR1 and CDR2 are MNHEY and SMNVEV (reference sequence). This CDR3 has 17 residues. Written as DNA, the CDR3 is TGTGCCAGCAGTCCCCGGACAGGGGTGGGGCCCTACAATGAGCAGTTCTTC. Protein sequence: CASSPRTGVGPYNEQFF.

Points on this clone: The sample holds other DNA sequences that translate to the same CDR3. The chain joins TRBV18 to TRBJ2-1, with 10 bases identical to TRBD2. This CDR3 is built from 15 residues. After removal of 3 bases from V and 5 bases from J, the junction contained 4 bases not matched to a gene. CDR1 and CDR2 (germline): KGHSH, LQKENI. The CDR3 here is CASSPLAGDNNEQFF. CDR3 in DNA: TGTGCCAGCTCACCCCTAGCGGGAGACAACAATGAGCAGTTCTTC.

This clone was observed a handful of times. The CDR3 is CASSPAGSPINSAQYF. The CDR3 DNA reads as TGTGCCAGCAGTCCTGCTGGGTCACCCATAAACAGCGCGCAGTATTTT. The J gene is TRBJ2-3, the V gene TRBV7-2; D unclear. This CDR3 has 16 residues. With 6 bases removed from V and 10 bases from J, the gap between germline ends came to 26 bases. CDR1 is SGHTA, CDR2 FQGNSA, per germline.

CDR3 region: CASSLGGATYEQYF. The CDR3 DNA reads TGTGCCAGCAGCCTGGGAGGGGCGACCTACGAGCAGTACTTC. The chain is built from TRBV5-4 and TRBJ2-7; 7 nucleotides agree with TRBD2. Germline V gives CDR1 SGHNT, CDR2 YYREEE (reference sequence). The trim removed 4 bases at V and 2 bases at J, leaving 6 bases unmatched. This CDR3 has 14 residues.

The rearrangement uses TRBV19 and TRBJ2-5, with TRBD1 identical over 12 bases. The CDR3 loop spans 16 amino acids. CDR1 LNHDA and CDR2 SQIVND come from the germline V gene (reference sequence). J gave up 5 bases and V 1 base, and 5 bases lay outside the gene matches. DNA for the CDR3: TGTGCCAGTAGTATAGGGGACAGGGGGCGAAGGGAGACCCAGTACTTC. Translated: CASSIGDRGRRETQYF.